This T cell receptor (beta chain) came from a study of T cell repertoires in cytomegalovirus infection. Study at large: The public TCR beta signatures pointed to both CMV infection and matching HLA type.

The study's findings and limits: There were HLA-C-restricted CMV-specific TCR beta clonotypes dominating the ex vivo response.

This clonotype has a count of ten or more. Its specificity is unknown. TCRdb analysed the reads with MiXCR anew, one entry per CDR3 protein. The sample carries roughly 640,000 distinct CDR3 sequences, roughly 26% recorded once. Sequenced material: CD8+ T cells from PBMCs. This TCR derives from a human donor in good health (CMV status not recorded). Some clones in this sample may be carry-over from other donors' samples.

The CDR3 DNA follows: TGTGCCAGCATCAAGTTGACCCCCCACACAGATACGCAGTATTTT. Its protein is CASIKLTPHTDTQYF. The rearrangement uses TRBV28 and TRBJ2-3; D not resolved. The V and J ends lost 7 bases and 2 bases respectively, with 16 bases between them. CDR3 length: 15 amino acids. The germline V gene encodes CDR1 MDHEN and CDR2 SYDVKM.